The 5 T cell receptor beta chains given below trace back to one sample, sequenced in a study of blood T cell repertoires in COVID-19. Using immunoSEQ multiplex PCR, the repertoire was profiled, and TCRdb retains in-frame clones only, with some absent. The table lists 200,000 to 300,000 clones, approximately 84% of them singletons. Sequencing was done on a sample of peripheral blood. The receptors were gathered from a man aged 50 to 59 with acute or convalescent COVID-19.

This chain joins TRBV5-4 and TRBJ1-2, with 8 bases fitting TRBD1. The CDR3 has 15 residues. Germline V gene data show CDR1 as SGHNT and CDR2 as YYREEE (reference sequence). The ends lost 4 bases at V and 4 bases at J; junction bases unmatched: 9. CDR3 nucleotides: TGTGCCAGCAGCCCGGGACAGGAAACATTCTATGGCTACACCTTC. It codes for CASSPGQETFYGYTF. Full variable domain (remainder filled in from reference TRBV5-4 and TRBJ1-2): ETGVTQSPTHLIKTRGQQVTLRCSSQSGHNTVSWYQQALGQGPQFIFQYYREEENGRGNFPPRFSGLQFPNYSSELNVNALELDDSALYLCASSPGQETFYGYTFGSGTRLTVV.

The chain employs TRBV3-1 (or the pseudogene TRBV3-2) and TRBJ2-5; TRBD1 matches at 8 bases. CDR1 and CDR2 (germline): LGHDT, YNNKEL (reference sequence). The CDR3 loop spans 14 amino acids. V was clipped by 2 bases and J by 6 bases; unmatched bases: 5. The CDR3 DNA sequence: TGTGCCAGCAGCCAACACGGACAGGGCCAGACCCAGTACTTC. The encoded protein is CASSQHGQGQTQYF.

This clone has just one count. The J gene is TRBJ1-2, the V gene TRBV11-2; 7 nucleotides line up with TRBD1. The V and J ends lost 5 bases and 4 bases, in that order; junction bases with no gene match: 10. CDR1 is SGHAT and CDR2 is FQNNGV in the germline V gene. The CDR3 is made up of 15 amino acids. CDR3 coding DNA: TGTGCCAGCAGCCAACGACAGGGCCGGAGCTATGGCTACACCTTC. This sequence encodes CASSQRQGRSYGYTF.

V gene TRBV11-2 combines with J gene TRBJ1-1, with 11 bases matching TRBD1. Per the germline V gene, CDR1 is SGHAT and CDR2 is FQNNGV. J lost 5 bases, V lost 7 bases, and 9 bases had no gene match. This CDR3 has 15 amino acids. CDR3 coding DNA: TGTGCCAGCACCATGTGGGGACAGGGGGATACTGAAGCTTTCTTT. This translates into CASTMWGQGDTEAFF. Filled out from reference TRBV11-2 and TRBJ1-1, the complete variable domain reads EAGVAQSPRYKIIEKRQSVAFWCNPISGHATLYWYQQILGQGPKLLIQFQNNGVVDDSQLPKDRFSAERLKGVDSTLKIQPAKLEDSAVYLCASTMWGQGDTEAFFGQGTRLTVV.

J is TRBJ1-2 and V is TRBV7-9, with 9 positions matching TRBD1. This CDR3 has 15 amino acids. CDR1 SEHNR and CDR2 FQNEAQ come from the germline V gene (reference sequence). J gave up 3 bases and V 3 bases, and 5 bases lay outside the gene matches. CDR3 loop: CASSFLTGGDYGYTF. The DNA for the CDR3 is TGTGCCAGCAGCTTCCTGACAGGGGGAGACTATGGCTACACCTTC.